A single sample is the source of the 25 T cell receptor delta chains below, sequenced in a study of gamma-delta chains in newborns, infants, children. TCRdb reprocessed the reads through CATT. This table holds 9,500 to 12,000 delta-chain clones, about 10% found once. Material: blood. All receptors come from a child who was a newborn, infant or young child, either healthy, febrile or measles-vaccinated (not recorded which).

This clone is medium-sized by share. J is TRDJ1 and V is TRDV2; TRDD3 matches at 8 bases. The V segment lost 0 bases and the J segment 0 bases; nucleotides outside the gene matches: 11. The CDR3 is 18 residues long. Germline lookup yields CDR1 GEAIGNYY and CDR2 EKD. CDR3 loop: CACDTLDAGGRYTDKLIF. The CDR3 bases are TGTGCCTGTGACACCCTAGATGCTGGGGGACGGTACACCGATAAACTCATCTTT.

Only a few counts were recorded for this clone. CDR3 in amino acids: CACDNTGGCWDTRQMFF. DNA for the CDR3: TGTGCCTGTGACAATACTGGGGGATGCTGGGACACCCGACAGATGTTTTTC. This rearrangement joins TRDV2 to TRDJ3, with TRDD3 identical over 10 bases. Per the germline V gene, CDR1 is GEAIGNYY and CDR2 is EKD. With V trimmed by 2 bases and J by 3 bases, 3 bases remained unmatched. CDR3 length equals 17 residues.

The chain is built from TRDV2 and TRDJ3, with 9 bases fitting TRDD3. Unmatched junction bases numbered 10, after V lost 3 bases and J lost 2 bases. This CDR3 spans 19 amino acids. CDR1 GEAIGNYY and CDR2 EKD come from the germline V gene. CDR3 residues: CACDSVLGDMAWDTRQMFF. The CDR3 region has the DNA TGTGCCTGTGACTCGGTACTGGGGGACATGGCCTGGGACACCCGACAGATGTTTTTC.

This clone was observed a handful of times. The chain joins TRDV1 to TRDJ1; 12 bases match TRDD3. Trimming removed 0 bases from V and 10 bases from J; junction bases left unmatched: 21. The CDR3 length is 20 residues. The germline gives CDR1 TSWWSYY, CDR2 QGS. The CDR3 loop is CALGELILRTGGYTVPGLIF. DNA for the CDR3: TGTGCTCTTGGGGAACTCATACTACGTACTGGGGGATACACCGTCCCAGGACTCATCTTT.

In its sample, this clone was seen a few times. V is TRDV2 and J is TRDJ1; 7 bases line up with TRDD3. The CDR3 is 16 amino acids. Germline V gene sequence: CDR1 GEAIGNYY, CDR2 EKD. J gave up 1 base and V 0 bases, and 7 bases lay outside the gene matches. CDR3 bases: TGTGCCTGTGACACCCTCGACTGGGGCTCCACCGATAAACTCATCTTT. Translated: CACDTLDWGSTDKLIF.

The CDR3 loop reads CACDTVLLTDKLIF. DNA of the CDR3: TGTGCCTGTGACACCGTACTCCTCACCGATAAACTCATCTTT. The chain is built from TRDV2 and TRDJ1; the D is unclear. CDR1 GEAIGNYY and CDR2 EKD come from the germline V gene. Trimming stripped 0 bases from V and 1 base from J, with 8 bases between. This CDR3 spans 14 amino acids.

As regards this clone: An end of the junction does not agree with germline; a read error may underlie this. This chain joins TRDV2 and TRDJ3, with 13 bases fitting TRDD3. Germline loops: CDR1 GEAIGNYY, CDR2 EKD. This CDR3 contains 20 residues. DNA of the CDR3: TGTGCCTGTGACGTACTGGGGGATACGCCGAGCTCCTGGGACACCCGACCGATGTTTTTC. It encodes CACDVLGDTPSSWDTRPMFF.

This CDR3 is CAFVFDEYLGDTDKLIF. CDR3 coding DNA: TGTGCCTTTGTCTTCGATGAGTATCTGGGGGATACCGATAAACTCATCTTT. The chain couples TRDV3 to TRDJ1; 9 nucleotides match TRDD3. Here the J gene was assigned by germline matching of the DNA, as TCRdb has none. This CDR3 has 17 residues. V lost 2 bases, J lost 2 bases, and 15 bases stayed unmatched. The germline gives CDR1 TVYSNPD, CDR2 GDNSRS (reference sequence). The whole variable domain, remainder taken from reference TRDV3 and TRDJ1, is CDKVTQSSPDQTVASGSEVVLLCTYDTVYSNPDLFWYRIRPDYSFQFVFYGDNSRSEGADFTQGRFSVKHILTQKAFHLVISPVRTEDSATYYCAFVFDEYLGDTDKLIFGKGTRVTVEP.

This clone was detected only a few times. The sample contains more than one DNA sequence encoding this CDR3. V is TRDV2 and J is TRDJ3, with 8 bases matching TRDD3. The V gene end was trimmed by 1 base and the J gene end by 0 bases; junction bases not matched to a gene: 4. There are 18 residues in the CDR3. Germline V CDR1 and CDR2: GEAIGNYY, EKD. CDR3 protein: CACDTAGGRSWDTRQMFF. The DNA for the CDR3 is TGTGCCTGTGACACAGCTGGGGGACGCTCCTGGGACACCCGACAGATGTTTTTC.

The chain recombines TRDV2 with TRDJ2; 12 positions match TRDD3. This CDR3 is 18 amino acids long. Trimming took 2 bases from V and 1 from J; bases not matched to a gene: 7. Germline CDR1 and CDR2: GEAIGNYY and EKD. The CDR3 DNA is TGTGCCTGTGACATACTGGGGGATACAGGGCATTTGACAGCACAACTCTTCTTT. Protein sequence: CACDILGDTGHLTAQLFF.

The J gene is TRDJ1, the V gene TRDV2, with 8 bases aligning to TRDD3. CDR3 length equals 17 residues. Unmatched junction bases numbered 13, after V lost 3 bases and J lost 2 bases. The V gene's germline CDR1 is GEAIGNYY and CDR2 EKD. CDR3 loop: CACDGITGGPRTDKLIF. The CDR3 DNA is TGTGCCTGTGACGGGATTACTGGGGGTCCCCGGACCGATAAACTCATCTTT.

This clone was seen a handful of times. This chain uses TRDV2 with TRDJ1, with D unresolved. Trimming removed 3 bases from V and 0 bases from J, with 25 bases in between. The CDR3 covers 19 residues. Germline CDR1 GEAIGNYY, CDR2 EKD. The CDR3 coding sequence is TGTGCCTGTGACCAGATAAGGGACAGATCCACACCTTACACCGATAAACTCATCTTT. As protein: CACDQIRDRSTPYTDKLIF.

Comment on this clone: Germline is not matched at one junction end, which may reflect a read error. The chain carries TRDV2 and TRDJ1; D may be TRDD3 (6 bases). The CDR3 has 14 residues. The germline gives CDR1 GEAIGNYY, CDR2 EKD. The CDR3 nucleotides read TGTGCCTGTGACACCGCGGGGATCCGCGATAAACCCATCTTT. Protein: CACDTAGIRDKPIF.

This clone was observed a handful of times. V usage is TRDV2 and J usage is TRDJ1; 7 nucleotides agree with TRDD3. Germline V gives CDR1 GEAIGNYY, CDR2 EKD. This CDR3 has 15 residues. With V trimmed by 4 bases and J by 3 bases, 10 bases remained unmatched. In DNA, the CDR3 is TGTGCCTGTGATCTACTGGGGATGGGGGCCGATAAACTCATCTTT. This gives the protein CACDLLGMGADKLIF.

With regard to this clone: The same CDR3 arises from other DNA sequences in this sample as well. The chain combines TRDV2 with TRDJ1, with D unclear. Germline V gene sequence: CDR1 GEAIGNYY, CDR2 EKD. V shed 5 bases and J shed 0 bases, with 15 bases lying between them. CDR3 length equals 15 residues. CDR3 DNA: TGTGCCTGTGTACCCGTCGGCGCGGACACCGATAAACTCATCTTT. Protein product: CACVPVGADTDKLIF.

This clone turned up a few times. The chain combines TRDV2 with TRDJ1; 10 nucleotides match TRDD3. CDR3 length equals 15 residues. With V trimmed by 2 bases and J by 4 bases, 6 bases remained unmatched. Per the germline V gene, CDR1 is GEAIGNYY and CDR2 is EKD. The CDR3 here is CACDRLGDGFDKLIF. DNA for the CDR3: TGTGCCTGTGACAGACTGGGGGATGGCTTCGATAAACTCATCTTT.

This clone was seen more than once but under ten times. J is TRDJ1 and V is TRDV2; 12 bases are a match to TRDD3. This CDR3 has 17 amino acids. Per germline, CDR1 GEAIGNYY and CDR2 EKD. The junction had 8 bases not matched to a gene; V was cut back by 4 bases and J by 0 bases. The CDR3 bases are TGTGCCTGTGATCGTACTGGGGGATACTTGTACACCGATAAACTCATCTTT. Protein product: CACDRTGGYLYTDKLIF.

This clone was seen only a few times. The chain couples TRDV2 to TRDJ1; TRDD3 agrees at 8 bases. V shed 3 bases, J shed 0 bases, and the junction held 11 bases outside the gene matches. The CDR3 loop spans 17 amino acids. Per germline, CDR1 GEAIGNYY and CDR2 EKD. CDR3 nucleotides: TGTGCCTGTGACGGCGTACTGGGGGTTTCCTACACCGATAAACTCATCTTT. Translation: CACDGVLGVSYTDKLIF.

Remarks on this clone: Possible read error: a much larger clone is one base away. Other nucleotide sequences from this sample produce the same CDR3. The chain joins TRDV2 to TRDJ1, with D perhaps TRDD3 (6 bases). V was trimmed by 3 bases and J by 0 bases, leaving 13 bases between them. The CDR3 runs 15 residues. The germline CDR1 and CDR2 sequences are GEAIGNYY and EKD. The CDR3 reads CACDVLGAHTDKLIF. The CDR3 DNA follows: TGTGCCTGTGACGTCTTGGGGGCCCACACCGATAAACTCATCTTT.

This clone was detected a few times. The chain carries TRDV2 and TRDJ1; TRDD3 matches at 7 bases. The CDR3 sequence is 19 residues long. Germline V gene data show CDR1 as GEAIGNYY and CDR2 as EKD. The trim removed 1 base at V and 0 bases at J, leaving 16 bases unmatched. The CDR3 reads CACDTEFEGYAKDTDKLIF. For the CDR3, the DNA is TGTGCCTGTGACACGGAGTTTGAAGGATACGCGAAGGACACCGATAAACTCATCTTT.

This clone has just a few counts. CDR3 bases: TGTGCCTGTGACAATCTAGAAGGGACCCGGACCGATAAACTCATCTTT. Protein product: CACDNLEGTRTDKLIF. The genes are TRDV2 and TRDJ1, with unresolved D. Germline assignment: CDR1 GEAIGNYY and CDR2 EKD. The CDR3 is 16 amino acids. The V end lost 2 bases, the J end lost 2 bases, and 17 bases lay between the germline ends.

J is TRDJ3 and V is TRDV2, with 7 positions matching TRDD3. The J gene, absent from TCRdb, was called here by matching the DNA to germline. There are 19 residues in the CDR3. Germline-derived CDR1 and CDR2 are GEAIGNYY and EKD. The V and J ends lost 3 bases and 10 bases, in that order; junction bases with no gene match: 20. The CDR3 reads CACDAIDDVLGRKTRQMFF. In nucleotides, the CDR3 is TGTGCCTGTGACGCGATCGACGATGTACTGGGGAGAAAAACCCGACAGATGTTTTTC.

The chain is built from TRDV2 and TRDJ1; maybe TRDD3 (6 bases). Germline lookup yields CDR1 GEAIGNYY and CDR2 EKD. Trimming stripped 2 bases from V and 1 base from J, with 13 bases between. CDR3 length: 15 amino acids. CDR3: CACDMTGRVTDKLIF. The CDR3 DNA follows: TGTGCCTGTGACATGACTGGGAGGGTCACCGATAAACTCATCTTT.

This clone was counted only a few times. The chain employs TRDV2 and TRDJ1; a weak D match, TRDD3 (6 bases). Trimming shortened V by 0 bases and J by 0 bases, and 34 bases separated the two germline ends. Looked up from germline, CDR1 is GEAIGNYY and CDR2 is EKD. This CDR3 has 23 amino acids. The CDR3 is CACDTVLYPRDGDVYWDTDKLIF. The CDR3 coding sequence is TGTGCCTGTGACACCGTCCTGTACCCTAGGGATGGGGATGTTTATTGGGACACCGATAAACTCATCTTT.

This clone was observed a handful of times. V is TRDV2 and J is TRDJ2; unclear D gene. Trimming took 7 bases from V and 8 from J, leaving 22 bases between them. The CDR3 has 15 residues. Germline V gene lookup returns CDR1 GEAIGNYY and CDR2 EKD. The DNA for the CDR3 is TGTGCCTGGGACCCGGTACGGGCCTCGCGCGCACAACTCTTCTTT. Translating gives CAWDPVRASRAQLFF.